A single sample is the source of the 3 T cell receptor beta chains below, sequenced in a study of OX40 agonist ivuxolimab in advanced cancers. The assay was immunoSEQ multiplex PCR, and TCRdb's table has in-frame clones only and misses some. The table lists about 79,000 clones, around 90% of them singletons. The sample was CD4+ or CD8+ T cells sorted from blood, taken in a trial of the OX40 agonist ivuxolimab. The origin of the receptors is an adult with an advanced solid tumor such as melanoma, head and neck, liver or kidney cancer.

This clone was seen just once. The chain couples TRBV19 to TRBJ1-1, with TRBD1 matching 7 bases. The CDR3 length is 14 residues. Trimming at V came to 11 bases and at J to 1 base, leaving 10 bases not matched to a gene. Germline values: CDR1 LNHDA, CDR2 SQIVND (reference sequence). CDR3 nucleotide sequence: TGTGCCTCGATACGTAAGGGGGCGAACACTGAAGCTTTCTTT. Its translation: CASIRKGANTEAFF.

The genes are TRBV5-1 and TRBJ2-2; D perhaps matches TRBD1 (5 bases). The CDR3 sequence is 13 residues long. Germline loops: CDR1 SGHRS, CDR2 YFSETQ. V was shortened by 1 base and J by 6 bases, with 7 bases between the two germline ends. The CDR3 DNA is TGCGCCAGCAGCTTGCTGACAGCCGGGGAGCTGTTTTTT. The encoded protein is CASSLLTAGELFF. Variable domain in full (rest from reference TRBV5-1 and TRBJ2-2): KAGVTQTPRYLIKTRGQQVTLSCSPISGHRSVSWYQQTPGQGLQFLFEYFSETQRNKGNFPGRFSGRQFSNSRSEMNVSTLELGDSALYLCASSLLTAGELFFGEGSRLTVL.

The V call is TRBV19, the J call TRBJ2-2; D gene uncertain. Trimming removed 5 bases at V and 5 bases at J, with 9 bases between. Germline V CDR1 and CDR2: LNHDA, SQIVND (reference sequence). This CDR3 has 13 residues. This chain's CDR3 is CASSLGRTGELFF. The CDR3, as DNA: TGTGCCAGTAGTTTAGGTCGGACCGGGGAGCTGTTTTTT. Drawing the rest from reference TRBV19 and TRBJ2-2, the complete variable domain is DGGITQSPKYLFRKEGQNVTLSCEQNLNHDAMYWYRQDPGQGLRLIYYSQIVNDFQKGDIAEGYSVSREKKESFPLTVTSAQKNPTAFYLCASSLGRTGELFFGEGSRLTVL.